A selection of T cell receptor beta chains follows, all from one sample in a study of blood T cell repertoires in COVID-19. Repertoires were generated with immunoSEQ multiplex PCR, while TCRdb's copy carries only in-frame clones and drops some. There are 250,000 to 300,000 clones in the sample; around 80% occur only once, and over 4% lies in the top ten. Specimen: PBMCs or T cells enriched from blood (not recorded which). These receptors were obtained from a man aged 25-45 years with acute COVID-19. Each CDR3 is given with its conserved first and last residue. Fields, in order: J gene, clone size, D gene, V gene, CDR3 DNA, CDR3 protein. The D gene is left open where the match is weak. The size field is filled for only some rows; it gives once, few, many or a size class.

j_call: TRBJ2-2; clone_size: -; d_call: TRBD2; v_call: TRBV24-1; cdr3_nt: TGTGCCACCAGTGATTTGTTTGCGGGAGTTGGGTCCGGGGAGCTGTTTTTT; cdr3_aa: CATSDLFAGVGSGELFF
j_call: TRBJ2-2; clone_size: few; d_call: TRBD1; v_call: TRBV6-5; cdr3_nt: TGTGCCAGCAGTTTCGACAGGGGGAACACCGGGGAGCTGTTTTTT; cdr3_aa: CASSFDRGNTGELFF
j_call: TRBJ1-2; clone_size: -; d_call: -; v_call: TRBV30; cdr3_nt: TGTGCCTGGTCGGGGGGCCGGTTTCGGCATGGCTACACCTTC; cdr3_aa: CAWSGGRFRHGYTF
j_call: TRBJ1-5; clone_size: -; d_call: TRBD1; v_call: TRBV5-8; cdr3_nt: TGTGCCAGCAGCCTAGACAGGGGGCTAGTGCATCAGCCCCAGCATTTT; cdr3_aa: CASSLDRGLVHQPQHF
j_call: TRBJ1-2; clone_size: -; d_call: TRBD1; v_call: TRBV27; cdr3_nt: TGTGCCAGCAGTCGCCGGGACAGGGGGAATTATGGCTACACCTTC; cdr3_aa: CASSRRDRGNYGYTF
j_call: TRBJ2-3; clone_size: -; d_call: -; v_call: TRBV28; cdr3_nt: TGTGCCAGCAGTTTTATTAGCGCGAGCACAGATACGCAGTATTTT; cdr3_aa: CASSFISASTDTQYF
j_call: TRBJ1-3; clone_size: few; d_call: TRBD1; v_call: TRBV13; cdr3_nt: TGTGCCAGCAGCCTCCCGGGGGACAGGGAAATTTCTGGAAACACCATATATTTT; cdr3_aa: CASSLPGDREISGNTIYF
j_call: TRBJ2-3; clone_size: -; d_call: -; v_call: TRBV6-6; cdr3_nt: TGTGCCAGCAGTTCCCGCGATCCCGATACGCAGTATTTT; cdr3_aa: CASSSRDPDTQYF
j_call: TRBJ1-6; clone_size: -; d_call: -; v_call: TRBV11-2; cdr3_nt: TGTGCCAGCAGCTTGTACACAGGGATGAACTCACCCCTCCACTTT; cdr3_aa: CASSLYTGMNSPLHF
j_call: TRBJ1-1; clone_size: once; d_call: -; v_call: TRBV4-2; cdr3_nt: TGTGCCAGCAGCCAAGATGTTTTATGGGGGGGGATTACTGAAGCTTTCTTT; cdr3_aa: CASSQDVLWGGITEAFF
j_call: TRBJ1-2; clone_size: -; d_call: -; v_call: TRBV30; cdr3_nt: TGTGCCTGGAGTGTAGGGCAGGGCAACTATGGCTACACCTTC; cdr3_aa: CAWSVGQGNYGYTF
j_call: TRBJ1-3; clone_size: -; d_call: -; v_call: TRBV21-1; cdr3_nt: TGTGCCAGCATCCCGCGGCAGGGCTTAGTTGCAGAGGTCTTGTCCCTTCCTAGGAACACCATATATTTT; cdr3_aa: CASIPRQGLVAEVLSLPRNTIYF
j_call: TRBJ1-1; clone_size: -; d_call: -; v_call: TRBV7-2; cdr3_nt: TGTGCCAGCAGCTTAGGTTGGAGTCGGCCCCAGAATCCAGCTTTCTTT; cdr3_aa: CASSLGWSRPQNPAFF
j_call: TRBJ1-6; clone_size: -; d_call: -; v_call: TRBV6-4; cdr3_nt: TGTGCCAGCAGTGACTCAGGATGGGCCAATTCACCCCTCCACTTT; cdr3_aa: CASSDSGWANSPLHF
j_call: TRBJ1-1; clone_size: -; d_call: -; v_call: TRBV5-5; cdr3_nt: TGTGCCAGCAGCTTAACAGGAACGCAAGCTGAAGCTTTCTTT; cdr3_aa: CASSLTGTQAEAFF
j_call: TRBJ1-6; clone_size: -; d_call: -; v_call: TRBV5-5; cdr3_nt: TGTGCCAGCAGCTTGCGGGTGAGCAATTCACCCCTCCACTTT; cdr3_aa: CASSLRVSNSPLHF
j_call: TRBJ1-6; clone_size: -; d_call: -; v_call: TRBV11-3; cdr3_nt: TGTGCCAGCAGCGACGAACAGGGCTCCTATAATTCACCCCTCCACTTT; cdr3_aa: CASSDEQGSYNSPLHF
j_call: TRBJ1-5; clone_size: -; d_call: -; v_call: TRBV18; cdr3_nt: TGTGCCAGCTCACCCCCCTCAGGGATTAGCAATCAGCCCCAGCATTTT; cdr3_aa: CASSPPSGISNQPQHF
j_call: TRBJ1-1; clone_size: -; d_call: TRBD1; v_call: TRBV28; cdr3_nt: TGTGCCAGCAGCACGTGGACAGGGGGCGGGAACACTGAAGCTTTCTTT; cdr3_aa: CASSTWTGGGNTEAFF
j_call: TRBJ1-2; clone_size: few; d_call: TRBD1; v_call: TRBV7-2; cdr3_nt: TGTGCCAGCAGCCCGCGACAGGGCAACTATGGCTACACCTTC; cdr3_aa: CASSPRQGNYGYTF
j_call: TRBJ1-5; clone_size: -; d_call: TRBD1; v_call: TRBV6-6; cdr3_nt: TGTGCCAGCAGTCCCACGGGGACAGGGGTTCGCAATCAGCCCCAGCATTTT; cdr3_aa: CASSPTGTGVRNQPQHF
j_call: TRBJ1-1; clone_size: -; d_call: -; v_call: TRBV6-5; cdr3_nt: TGTGCCAGCAGTTATTACAGGCGCCAAAGAGGTGAAGCTTTCTTT; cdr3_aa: CASSYYRRQRGEAFF
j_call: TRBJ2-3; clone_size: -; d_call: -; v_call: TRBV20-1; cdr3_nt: TGCAGTGTAGGCACAGATACGCAGTATTTT; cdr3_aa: CSVGTDTQYF
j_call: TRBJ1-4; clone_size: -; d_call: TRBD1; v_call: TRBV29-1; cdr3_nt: TGCAGCGTGATTGACAGGGGGAATGAAAAACTGTTTTTT; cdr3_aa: CSVIDRGNEKLFF
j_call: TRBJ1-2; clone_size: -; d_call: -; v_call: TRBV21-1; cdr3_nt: TGTGCCAGCAGCAAAGCTCGGCAGGGGTATGGCTACACCTTC; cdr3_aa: CASSKARQGYGYTF
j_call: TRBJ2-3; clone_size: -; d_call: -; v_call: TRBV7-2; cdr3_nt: TGTGCCAGCAGCCCTAACCCTCTCGATACGCAGTATTTT; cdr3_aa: CASSPNPLDTQYF
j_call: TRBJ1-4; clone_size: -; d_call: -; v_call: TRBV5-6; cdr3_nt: TGTGCCAGTAAGGTGTGGAGGTCTAATGAAAAACTGTTTTTT; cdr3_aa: CASKVWRSNEKLFF
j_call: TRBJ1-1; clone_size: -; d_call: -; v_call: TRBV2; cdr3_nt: TGTGCCAGCAGTGGGGAGTTGGGCACTGAAGCTTTCTTT; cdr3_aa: CASSGELGTEAFF
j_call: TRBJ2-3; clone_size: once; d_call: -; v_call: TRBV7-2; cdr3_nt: TGTGCCAGCAGCTTACGGGTTGGCGGGACGGATACGCAGTATTTT; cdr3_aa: CASSLRVGGTDTQYF
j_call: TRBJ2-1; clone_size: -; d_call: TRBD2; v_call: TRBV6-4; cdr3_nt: TGTGCCAGCAGCAGCGGGAGATTGAATGAGCAGTTCTTC; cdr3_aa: CASSSGRLNEQFF
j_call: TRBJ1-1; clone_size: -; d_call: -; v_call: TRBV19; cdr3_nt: TGTGCCAGTACCCCCTCTACAGGGATCACTGAAGCTTTCTTT; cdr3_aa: CASTPSTGITEAFF
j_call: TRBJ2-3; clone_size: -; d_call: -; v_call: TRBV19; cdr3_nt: TGTGCCAGTAGTGCCAGGACAGATACGCAGTATTTT; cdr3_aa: CASSARTDTQYF
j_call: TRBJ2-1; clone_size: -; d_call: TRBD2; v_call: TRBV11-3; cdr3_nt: TGTGCCAGCAGCTTGGCGGGGGGCTGGGGAGCCAATGAGCAGTTCTTC; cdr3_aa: CASSLAGGWGANEQFF
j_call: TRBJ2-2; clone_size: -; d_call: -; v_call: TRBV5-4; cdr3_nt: TGTGCCAGCAGCCCCGGGGCCCCTGGGGGGGCGGGGGAGCTGTTTTTT; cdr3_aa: CASSPGAPGGAGELFF
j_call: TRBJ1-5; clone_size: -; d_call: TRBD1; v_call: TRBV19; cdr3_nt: TGTGCCAGTAGTACAGGGACAGGGGGTGAGCCCCAGCATTTT; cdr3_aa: CASSTGTGGEPQHF